This TCR beta chain appears in the sequencing data of a study of blood T cell repertoires in COVID-19. CDR3 length equals 14 residues. Individuals drawn from 20 to 30 US areas were roughly 18 to 100 years old. In assigning cohorts, the study relied on participant-reported clinical history. Cohort 3 recovery required two negative PCRs, clearance, or symptom resolution. Source study methods: Scientists estimated how many nucleated cells there were by amplifying reference gene primers. TCRdb's table, derived via immunoSEQ multiplex PCR, lists solely in-frame clones and lacks some. The V and J calls and clone size were taken over from that table, and D and trimming were inferred from the DNA. Of over 150,000 clones listed, 75% to 85% are singletons.

Sequencing was carried out using PBMCs or T cells enriched from blood (not recorded which). The chain joins TRBV12-1 to TRBJ2-7; the table's D call, TRBD1, has no DNA check behind it. TRBV12-1 is a known pseudogene. The sequence was obtained from a woman in her fifties or sixties who had recovered from COVID-19. The CDR3 reads CASSFRSGTYEQYF. Here the CDR3 DNA reads TGTGCCAGCAGCTTTAGGTCAGGTACCTACGAGCAGTACTTC.